A selection of T cell receptor beta chains follows, all from one sample in a study of early T cells in non-severe SARS-CoV-2 infection. TCRdb re-called the 5' RACE reads with MiXCR, one entry per CDR3 protein. The sample lists roughly 12,000 distinct CDR3 sequences; approximately 4.4% were seen once. The sample taken for sequencing was whole blood. The receptors shown here come from an adult who was a healthcare worker with PCR-confirmed SARS-CoV-2 infection or an uninfected control (not recorded which). CDR3s include the opening cysteine and the closing phenylalanine or tryptophan. The D gene is left open where the match is weak. Part of the rows lack a size; the others show once, few, many or a class for expanded clones.

v_gene	d_gene	abundance	len	j_gene	CDR3nt	CDR3aa
TRBV5-1	-	many	15	TRBJ2-7	TGCGCCAGCAGCTTGGTTTCCGGGGACGGCTACGAGCAGTACTTC	CASSLVSGDGYEQYF
TRBV7-8	TRBD2	medium-sized	19	TRBJ2-3	TGTGCCAGCAGCACAAACACACCGGGACTAGTTTCTGTTACAGATACGCAGTATTTT	CASSTNTPGLVSVTDTQYF
TRBV4-3	-	many	18	TRBJ2-1	TGCGCCAGCAGCCAAGATTCGAGAGCCCACAGGACACCCAATGAGCAGTTCTTC	CASSQDSRAHRTPNEQFF
TRBV4-3	TRBD2	many	16	TRBJ2-5	TGCGCCAGCAGCCAAGATAGCGGGGGCTTCCAAGAGACCCAGTACTTC	CASSQDSGGFQETQYF
TRBV18	-	many	15	TRBJ2-5	TGTGCCAGCTCACCAAGTGTAGCAGGACAAGAGACCCAGTACTTC	CASSPSVAGQETQYF
TRBV11-2	-	medium-sized	18	TRBJ1-3	TGTGCCAGCAGCTTAGGAGGAGGATCGGGGTTCTCTGGAAACACCATATATTTT	CASSLGGGSGFSGNTIYF
TRBV6-6	TRBD2	-	17	TRBJ2-3	TGTGCCAGCAGTTACGGCGGGGGGGATCCTAGCACAGATACGCAGTATTTT	CASSYGGGDPSTDTQYF
TRBV15	TRBD1	medium-sized	15	TRBJ2-5	TGTGCCACCAGCAGAGATAAGGACAGGTGGGAGACCCAGTACTTC	CATSRDKDRWETQYF
TRBV7-9	-	medium-sized	12	TRBJ2-1	TGTGCCAGCAGTTTCGCTGACCGATCTCTGTTCTTC	CASSFADRSLFF
TRBV15	-	few	15	TRBJ2-7	TGTGCCACCAGCAGGGTCCGCTTCAGGCCGGGCGAGCAGTACTTC	CATSRVRFRPGEQYF
TRBV6-4	-	few	14	TRBJ2-3	TGTGCCAGCAGTACTGACTACCGCACAGATACGCAGTATTTT	CASSTDYRTDTQYF
TRBV9	TRBD2	many	20	TRBJ2-2	TGTGCCAGCAGGGGGAATCCGGGACTAGCGGGGCCTTTAAACACCGGGGAGCTGTTTTTT	CASRGNPGLAGPLNTGELFF
TRBV5-5	-	many	16	TRBJ1-5	TGTGCCAGCAGCCTACAGGGAACTGCTGGCAATCAGCCCCAGCATTTT	CASSLQGTAGNQPQHF
TRBV5-1	-	medium-sized	12	TRBJ2-7	TGCGCCAGCAGCTCACAGTCCTACGAGCAGTACTTC	CASSSQSYEQYF
TRBV5-4	-	medium-sized	14	TRBJ2-1	TGTGCCAGCAGCTTGCGAGGGGCCCCCAATGAGCAGTTCTTC	CASSLRGAPNEQFF
TRBV3-1	TRBD1	many	16	TRBJ1-2	TGTGCCAGCAGCCCGGGGACAGGGGCGACTAACTATGGCTACACCTTC	CASSPGTGATNYGYTF
TRBV6-6	-	few	12	TRBJ1-4	TGTGCCAGCGCCGCAACTAATGAAAAACTGTTTTTT	CASAATNEKLFF
TRBV6-2/TRBV6-3	TRBD1	medium-sized	17	TRBJ1-3	TGTGCCAGCAGTTCCCCGGGACAGCCTTCCTCTGGAAACACCATATATTTT	CASSSPGQPSSGNTIYF
TRBV4-2	-	few	15	TRBJ2-2	TGTGCCAGCTCAGATCGCAGGATGAACACCGGGGAGCTGTTTTTT	CASSDRRMNTGELFF
TRBV25-1	-	many	16	TRBJ1-1	TGTGCCAGCTCCCAGACGGGGGGTACTGAACAAACTGAAGCTTTCTTT	CASSQTGGTEQTEAFF
TRBV7-9	TRBD1	many	15	TRBJ2-3	TGTGCCAGCAGCTGGGACAGGGAAAGCACAGATACGCAGTATTTT	CASSWDRESTDTQYF
TRBV6-2/TRBV6-3	TRBD1	-	16	TRBJ2-7	TGTGCCAGCAGTGCCCCGGACAGGGGATTCTCGTACGAGCAGTACTTC	CASSAPDRGFSYEQYF
TRBV12-3/TRBV12-4	-	few	16	TRBJ2-3	TGTGCCAGCACTTCGCCCGGCAGGGTTAGCACAGATACGCAGTATTTT	CASTSPGRVSTDTQYF
TRBV4-2	-	medium-sized	16	TRBJ2-1	TGTGCCAGCAGCCAAGATGCCAGCGCCCCTAGTAATGAGCAGTTCTTC	CASSQDASAPSNEQFF
TRBV6-5	-	many	13	TRBJ2-2	TGTGCCAGCGGGGTTCAGAACACCGGGGAGCTGTTTTTT	CASGVQNTGELFF
TRBV29-1	-	medium-sized	13	TRBJ1-5	TGCAGCGTTATAGTAGCGAGCAATCAGCCCCAGCATTTT	CSVIVASNQPQHF
TRBV12-3/TRBV12-4	-	medium-sized	13	TRBJ1-1	TGTGCCAGCAGTGCACAGGGGAACACTGAAGCTTTCTTT	CASSAQGNTEAFF
TRBV11-2	-	many	16	TRBJ1-6	TGTGCCAGCAACCACCGGGGGGGCGCGTTCAATTCACCCCTCCACTTT	CASNHRGGAFNSPLHF
TRBV29-1	TRBD1	-	17	TRBJ1-2	TGCAGCGTTCTACTTTTTACCGGGACAGGGGAGAACTATGGCTACACCTTC	CSVLLFTGTGENYGYTF
TRBV6-5	-	many	18	TRBJ2-1	TGTGCCAGCAGTTACCCTATCGCAGGGACATCCCAACCCGGTGAGCAGTTCTTC	CASSYPIAGTSQPGEQFF
TRBV6-2/TRBV6-3	TRBD1	many	15	TRBJ2-3	TGTGCCAGCAGTCCCGGGACAGGGGTAGCAGATACGCAGTATTTT	CASSPGTGVADTQYF
TRBV6-2/TRBV6-3	-	-	11	TRBJ1-2	TGTGCCATCTCGGACGTCAATGGCTACACCTTC	CAISDVNGYTF
TRBV4-3	-	many	15	TRBJ1-2	TGCGCCAGCAGCCAAGTGCACTATAGCTTGTATGGCTACACCTTC	CASSQVHYSLYGYTF
TRBV7-8	-	-	14	TRBJ2-3	TGTGCCAGCTCACGCGGGCGGGCCCTAGATACGCAGTATTTT	CASSRGRALDTQYF
TRBV7-8	TRBD2	many	16	TRBJ2-5	TGTGCCAGCAGCTTAGCGATAGCGGGGGGGAAAGAGACCCAGTACTTC	CASSLAIAGGKETQYF
TRBV5-6	-	-	17	TRBJ1-6	TGTGCCAGCAGCTTGCGGTTGGGCCTACCGGGCAATTCACCCCTCCACTTT	CASSLRLGLPGNSPLHF
TRBV29-1	-	many	14	TRBJ2-1	TGCAGCGTGGACCGGACTGGCCGTTACAATGAGCAGTTCTTC	CSVDRTGRYNEQFF
TRBV10-1	-	few	13	TRBJ1-1	TGCGCCAGCAGTGAGTCAAACGGATTAGAAGCTTTCTTT	CASSESNGLEAFF
TRBV2	-	many	13	TRBJ2-1	TGTGCCAGCAGTGAAGAGGGAAACGATGAGCAGTTCTTC	CASSEEGNDEQFF
TRBV11-2	TRBD1	medium-sized	14	TRBJ2-1	TGTGCCAGCAGCACAGGGGGCGCCCACAATGAGCAGTTCTTC	CASSTGGAHNEQFF
TRBV7-3	-	medium-sized	13	TRBJ2-5	TGTGCCAGCGCCCGTGGGGGGCAAGAGACCCAGTACTTC	CASARGGQETQYF
TRBV12-3/TRBV12-4	TRBD1	-	15	TRBJ1-2	TGTGCCAGCAGTTCCTGGGACAGGCAGATTTATGGCTACACCTTC	CASSSWDRQIYGYTF
TRBV19	-	many	17	TRBJ2-4	TGTGCCAGTAGTATAACATTAACGAACCTAGCCAAAAACATTCAGTACTTC	CASSITLTNLAKNIQYF
TRBV4-2	-	few	15	TRBJ2-7	TGTGCCAGCAGCCAAGATACATCCCCAGACTACGAGCAGTACTTC	CASSQDTSPDYEQYF
TRBV5-1	-	few	16	TRBJ2-1	TGCGCCAGCGGGGAGGATACAGGGAATTCCTACAATGAGCAGTTCTTC	CASGEDTGNSYNEQFF
TRBV5-6	TRBD1	medium-sized	19	TRBJ2-1	TGTGCCAGCAGCTTGGGGGAGAGGGGGCTCCTAAGCTCCTACAATGAGCAGTTCTTC	CASSLGERGLLSSYNEQFF
TRBV20-1	-	medium-sized	12	TRBJ2-5	TGCAGTGCTAGAGATCTGGGAGAGACCCAGTACTTC	CSARDLGETQYF
TRBV20-1	-	many	15	TRBJ1-6	TGCAGTGCTAGTCCGGATATCTCCTATAATTCACCCCTCCATTTT	CSASPDISYNSPLHF
TRBV29-1	TRBD2	medium-sized	15	TRBJ2-2	TGCAGCGTTGCTGGGCGGGGGGGCCCAGGCGGGGAGCTGTTTTTT	CSVAGRGGPGGELFF
TRBV6-5	-	medium-sized	16	TRBJ1-6	TGTGCCAGCAGTTACTCGAGCAGTTTGAGGAGTTCACCCCTCCACTTT	CASSYSSSLRSSPLHF
TRBV4-1	-	-	13	TRBJ2-5	TGCGCCAGCAGCCAAGGGCCCGACGGGACCCAGTACTTC	CASSQGPDGTQYF
TRBV10-3	-	many	13	TRBJ2-1	TGTGCCATCAGTGAGTCCTGGCGAAATGAGCAGTTCTTC	CAISESWRNEQFF
TRBV2	-	few	13	TRBJ1-2	TGTGCCAGCAGTGTCGGCAGAACGGATGGCTACACCTTC	CASSVGRTDGYTF
TRBV13	TRBD1	many	15	TRBJ2-7	TGTGCCAGCAGGCACAGGGGCGCTCCCTCCTACGAGCAGTACTTC	CASRHRGAPSYEQYF
TRBV2	-	many	14	TRBJ1-2	TGTGCCAGCAATCAGGACGGCGCTAACTATGGCTACACCTTC	CASNQDGANYGYTF
TRBV6-5	-	many	22	TRBJ2-6	TGTGCCAGCAGTTACTCGAGGTCCCCGGGCAGGCTATCCCGCTCTGGGGCCAACGTCCTGACTTTC	CASSYSRSPGRLSRSGANVLTF
TRBV19	-	many	15	TRBJ1-5	TGTGCCAGTAGTCCACCTACAGGTCGCAATCAGCCCCAGCATTTT	CASSPPTGRNQPQHF